This entry describes one T cell receptor (beta chain). Sequencing used immunoSEQ multiplex PCR; TCRdb keeps in-frame clones, though not all of them. This sample yields more than 45,000 clones, of which about 94% are seen a single time; 0.4% to 0.6% belongs to the top ten. The data were taken from a study of T cell changes during pregnancy in multiple sclerosis. The CDR3 loop spans 16 amino acids. Trimming removed 3 bases from V and 3 bases from J; junction bases left unmatched: 7. The V gene's germline CDR1 is LNHNV and CDR2 YYDKDF (reference sequence). This sequence was found in a female donor with multiple sclerosis, enrolled in a pregnancy study. V usage is TRBV15 and J usage is TRBJ1-1; TRBD1 agrees at 10 bases. The sample was CD4+ T cells from peripheral blood mononuclear cells, taken in the first trimester of pregnancy. CDR3: CATSSEGTGADTEAFF. The CDR3 bases are TGTGCCACCAGCAGTGAAGGGACAGGGGCCGACACTGAAGCTTTCTTT.